Listed below are T cell receptor beta chains from one sample, sequenced in a study of T cells in Graves' hyperthyroidism and ophthalmopathy. One entry per CDR3 protein results from TCRdb running MiXCR on the multiplex PCR reads. Of some 360,000 distinct CDR3 sequences in the sample, roughly 14% were seen once. Sequenced input: blood. These receptors were obtained from a woman aged 55-70 years with Graves' hyperthyroidism. CDR3s include the opening cysteine and the closing phenylalanine or tryptophan. Fields, in order: V gene, clone size, J gene, D gene, CDR3 protein, CDR3 DNA. A D gene is named only where the DNA matches it firmly. Size is omitted from some rows. Given values are once, few, many or a class for expanded clones.

TRBV20-1	many	TRBJ1-2	-	CSARHRRVREYGYTF	TGCAGTGCTAGACACCGGAGGGTCCGTGAATATGGCTACACCTTC
TRBV9	many	TRBJ2-1	-	CASSVGSALGNEQFF	TGTGCCAGCAGCGTAGGGTCAGCGTTGGGGAATGAGCAGTTCTTC
TRBV4-2	once	TRBJ2-3	-	CASSPWTGTDTQYF	TGTGCCAGCAGCCCCTGGACCGGCACAGATACGCAGTATTTT
TRBV10-1	-	TRBJ2-2	-	CASSERQVAGELFF	TGCGCCAGCAGTGAGCGCCAGGTGGCCGGGGAGCTGTTTTTT
TRBV14	-	TRBJ2-7	TRBD1	CASSQLGQGKGGGNEQYF	TGTGCCAGCAGCCAATTGGGACAGGGAAAGGGAGGTGGTAACGAGCAGTACTTC
TRBV20-1	many	TRBJ1-5	-	CSARDRGGHQPQHF	TGCAGTGCTAGAGACCGCGGGGGGCATCAGCCCCAGCATTTT
TRBV19	-	TRBJ2-7	TRBD2	CTSSMGGLAGEQYF	TGTACCAGTAGTATGGGTGGACTAGCGGGGGAGCAGTACTTC
TRBV28	many	TRBJ1-1	-	CASSLPSGGNTEAFF	TGTGCCAGCAGCCTTCCCTCGGGTGGGAACACTGAAGCTTTCTTT
TRBV20-1	many	TRBJ1-1	TRBD1	CSAAGTANTEAFF	TGCAGTGCGGCCGGGACAGCAAACACTGAAGCTTTCTTT
TRBV10-3	few	TRBJ1-1	-	CAISGDGTNTEAFF	TGTGCCATCAGTGGGGACGGGACTAACACTGAAGCTTTCTTT
TRBV29-1	-	TRBJ1-5	-	CSVSGHSNQPQHF	TGCAGCGTTTCAGGTCATAGCAATCAGCCCCAGCATTTT
TRBV6-1	few	TRBJ1-5	-	CASSEGGGVGQPQHF	TGTGCCAGCAGCGAAGGGGGGGGGGTAGGCCAGCCCCAGCATTTT
TRBV28	many	TRBJ2-1	TRBD2	CASQGTSGSIASDEQFF	TGTGCCAGCCAGGGGACTAGCGGGAGTATCGCCTCCGATGAGCAGTTCTTC
TRBV6-1	many	TRBJ2-1	-	CASSYGPYNEQFF	TGTGCCAGCAGTTATGGTCCCTACAATGAGCAGTTCTTC
TRBV5-5	-	TRBJ2-3	-	CASSLGQVKPDTQYF	TGTGCCAGCAGCTTGGGACAGGTCAAACCGGATACGCAGTATTTT
TRBV5-1	many	TRBJ1-2	-	CASSLEGRGYGYTF	TGCGCCAGCAGCTTGGAAGGGAGAGGCTATGGCTACACCTTC
TRBV12-5	many	TRBJ2-1	TRBD2	CASVAGAGTSGSSYNEQFF	TGTGCTAGCGTGGCGGGAGCCGGGACTAGCGGGAGCTCCTACAATGAGCAGTTCTTC
TRBV5-1	-	TRBJ2-2	-	CASSNSRGGLFF	TGCGCCAGCAGCAACTCCCGGGGTGGGCTGTTTTTT
TRBV3-1	many	TRBJ2-7	TRBD1	CASSQGTAIYEQYF	TGTGCCAGCAGCCAGGGGACAGCGATTTACGAGCAGTACTTC
TRBV27	-	TRBJ2-2	TRBD1	CASRWTGNTGELFF	TGTGCCAGCAGATGGACAGGGAACACCGGGGAGCTGTTTTTT
TRBV6-1	many	TRBJ2-3	-	CASRVVTDTQYF	TGTGCCAGCCGGGTAGTCACAGATACGCAGTATTTT
TRBV5-1	-	TRBJ2-3	-	CASRSDAGTLHQYF	TGCGCCAGCAGGTCGGACGCCGGTACGTTGCATCAGTATTTT
TRBV18	many	TRBJ2-7	-	CASSPREKADEQYF	TGTGCCAGCTCACCACGTGAGAAAGCGGACGAGCAGTACTTC
TRBV6-1	few	TRBJ2-2	TRBD2	CASRTGRPGLAGGTGELFF	TGTGCCAGCAGGACGGGACGGCCGGGACTAGCGGGAGGAACCGGGGAGCTGTTTTTT
TRBV29-1	many	TRBJ2-7	TRBD1	CSVGPGQGNEQYF	TGCAGCGTAGGACCGGGACAGGGTAACGAGCAGTACTTC
TRBV30	many	TRBJ2-7	-	CAWSVMQGHEQYF	TGTGCCTGGAGCGTCATGCAGGGCCACGAGCAGTACTTC
TRBV2	many	TRBJ2-5	-	CASSVQAQETQYF	TGTGCCAGCAGTGTCCAGGCCCAAGAGACCCAGTACTTC